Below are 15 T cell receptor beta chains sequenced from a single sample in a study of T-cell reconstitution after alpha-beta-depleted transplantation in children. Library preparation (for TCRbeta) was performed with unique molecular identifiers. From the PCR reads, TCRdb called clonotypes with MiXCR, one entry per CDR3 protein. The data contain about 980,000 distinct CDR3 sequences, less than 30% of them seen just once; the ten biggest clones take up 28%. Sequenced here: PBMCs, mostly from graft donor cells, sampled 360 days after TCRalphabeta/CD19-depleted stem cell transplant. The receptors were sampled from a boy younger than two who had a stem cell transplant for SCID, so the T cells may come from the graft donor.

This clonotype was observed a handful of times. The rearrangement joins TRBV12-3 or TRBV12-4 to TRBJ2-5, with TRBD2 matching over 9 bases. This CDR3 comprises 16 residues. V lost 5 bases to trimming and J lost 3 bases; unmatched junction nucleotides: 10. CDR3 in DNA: TGTGCCAGCAGTCCGGGGGCGGGGGGGGGCGAAGAGACCCAGTACTTC. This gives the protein CASSPGAGGGEETQYF.

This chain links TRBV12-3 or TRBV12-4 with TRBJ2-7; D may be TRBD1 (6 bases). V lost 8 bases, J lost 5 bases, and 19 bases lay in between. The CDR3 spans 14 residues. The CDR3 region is CASGPHQGQDEQYF. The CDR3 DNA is TGTGCCAGCGGACCCCATCAGGGGCAGGACGAGCAGTACTTC.

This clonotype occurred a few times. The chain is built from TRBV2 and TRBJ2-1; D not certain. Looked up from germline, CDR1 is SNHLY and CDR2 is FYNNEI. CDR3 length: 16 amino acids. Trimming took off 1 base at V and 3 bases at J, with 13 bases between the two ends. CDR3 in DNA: TGTGCCAGCAGTGAAGAGGGCAGCGTCCTCTACAATGAGCAGTTCTTC. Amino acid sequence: CASSEEGSVLYNEQFF.

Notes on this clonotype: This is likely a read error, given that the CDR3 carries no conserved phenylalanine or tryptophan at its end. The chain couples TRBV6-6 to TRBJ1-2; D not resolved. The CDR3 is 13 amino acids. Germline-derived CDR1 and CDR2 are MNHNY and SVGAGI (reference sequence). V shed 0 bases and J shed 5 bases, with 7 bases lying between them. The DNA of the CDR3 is TGTGCCAGCAGTTACTCGTACGGTTATGGCTACACCTAC. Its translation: CASSYSYGYGYTY.

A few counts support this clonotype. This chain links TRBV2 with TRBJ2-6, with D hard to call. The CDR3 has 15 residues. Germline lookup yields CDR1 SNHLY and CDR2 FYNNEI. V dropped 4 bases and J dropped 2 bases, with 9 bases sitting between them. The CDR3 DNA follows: TGTGCCAGCAGTGTGCTAGGGACTGGGGCCAACGTCCTGACTTTC. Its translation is CASSVLGTGANVLTF.

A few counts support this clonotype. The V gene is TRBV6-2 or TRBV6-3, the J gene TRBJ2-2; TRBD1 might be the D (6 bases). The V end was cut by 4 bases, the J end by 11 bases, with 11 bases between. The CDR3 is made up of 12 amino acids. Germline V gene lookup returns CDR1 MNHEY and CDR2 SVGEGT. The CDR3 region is CASSSGARELFF. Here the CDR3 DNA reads TGTGCCAGCAGTTCAGGGGCGCGAGAGCTGTTTTTT.

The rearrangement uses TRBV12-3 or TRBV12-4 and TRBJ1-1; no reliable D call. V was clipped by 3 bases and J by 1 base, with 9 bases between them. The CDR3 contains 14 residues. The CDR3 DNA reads TGTGCCAGCAGTTTTCCAACAGCGAACACTGAAGCTTTCTTT. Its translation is CASSFPTANTEAFF.

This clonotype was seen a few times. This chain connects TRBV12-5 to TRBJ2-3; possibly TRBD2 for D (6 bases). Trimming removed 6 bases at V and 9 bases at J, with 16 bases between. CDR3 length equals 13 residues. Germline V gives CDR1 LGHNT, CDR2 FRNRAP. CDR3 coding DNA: TGTGCTAGTGGCCGAAACGAGGGAGGAACGCAGTATTTT. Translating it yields CASGRNEGGTQYF.

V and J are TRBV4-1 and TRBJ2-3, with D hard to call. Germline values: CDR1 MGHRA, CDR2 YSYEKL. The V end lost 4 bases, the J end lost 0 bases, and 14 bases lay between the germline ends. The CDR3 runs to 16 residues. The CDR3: CASSPPDEESTDTQYF. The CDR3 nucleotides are TGCGCCAGCAGCCCCCCGGACGAGGAGAGCACAGATACGCAGTATTTT.

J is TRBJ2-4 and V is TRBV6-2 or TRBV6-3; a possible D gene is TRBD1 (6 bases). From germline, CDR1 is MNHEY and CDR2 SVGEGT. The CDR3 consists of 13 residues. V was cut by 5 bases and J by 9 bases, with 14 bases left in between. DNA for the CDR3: TGTGCCAGCAGTCCGGACAGCGTAGGCATTCAGTACTTC. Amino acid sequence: CASSPDSVGIQYF.

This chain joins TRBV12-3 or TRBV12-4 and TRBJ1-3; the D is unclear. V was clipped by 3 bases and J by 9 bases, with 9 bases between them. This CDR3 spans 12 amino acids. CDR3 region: CASSFDSSTIYF. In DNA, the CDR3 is TGTGCCAGCAGTTTTGACTCCTCCACCATATATTTT.

CDR3 sequence (DNA): TGCAGTGCTAGAGATGGGGTGCGCGAGCAGTACTTC. This sequence encodes CSARDGVREQYF. This chain links TRBV20-1 with TRBJ2-7; unclear D gene. The CDR3 is 12 amino acids. The germline V gene has CDR1 DFQATT and CDR2 SNEGSKA (reference sequence). Trimming cost V 0 bases and J 6 bases, with 9 bases left between them.

The CDR3 DNA is TGCAGTGCTAGAGATCTCCAGCGAGCTTTCTTT. Translating it yields CSARDLQRAFF. The genes are TRBV20-1 and TRBJ1-1, with unresolved D. With 0 bases removed from V and 10 bases from J, the gap between germline ends came to 9 bases. Germline CDR1 reads DFQATT; CDR2 reads SNEGSKA (reference sequence). This CDR3 is 11 amino acids long.

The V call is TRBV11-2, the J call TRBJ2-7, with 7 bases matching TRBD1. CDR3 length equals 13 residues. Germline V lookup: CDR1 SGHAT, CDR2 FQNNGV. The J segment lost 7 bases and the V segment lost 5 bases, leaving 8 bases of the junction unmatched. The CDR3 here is CASSIRDSREQYF. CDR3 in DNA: TGTGCCAGCAGCATCCGGGACAGTCGGGAGCAGTACTTC.

This CDR3 reads CSASTWGLRSETQYF. The CDR3 coding sequence is TGCAGTGCCTCTACTTGGGGGCTACGGTCAGAGACCCAGTACTTC. The chain combines TRBV20-1 with TRBJ2-5; tentative D call: TRBD1 (6 bases). The ends were cut back, 6 bases at V and 4 bases at J, with 21 bases in the middle. Per germline, CDR1 DFQATT and CDR2 SNEGSKA (reference sequence). There are 15 residues in the CDR3.